The 26 T cell receptor beta chains below were found in one sample sequenced in a study of cytomegalovirus exposure and HLA in healthy donors. Use of 60 Vbeta and 13 Jbeta primers characterized the PCR. The data were produced by immunoSEQ multiplex PCR, yet TCRdb's version contains in-frame clones alone and is incomplete. The repertoire holds some 250,000 clones, with about 80% as singletons. The specimen was PBMCs. These receptors all come from a woman in her forties in good health and CMV-seropositive.

The chain is built from TRBV30 and TRBJ1-5; D is ambiguous. This CDR3 has 14 amino acids. Looked up from germline, CDR1 is GTSNPN and CDR2 is SVGIG (reference sequence). The V end was cut by 1 base, the J end by 0 bases, with 7 bases between. The CDR3 protein is CAWSGTSSNQPQHF. CDR3 DNA sequence: TGTGCCTGGAGTGGAACAAGTAGCAATCAGCCCCAGCATTTT. Full variable domain (rest looked up from reference TRBV30 and TRBJ1-5): SQTIHQWPATLVQPVGSPLSLECTVEGTSNPNLYWYRQAAGRGLQLLFYSVGIGQISSEVPQNLSASRPQDRQFILSSKKLLLSDSGFYLCAWSGTSSNQPQHFGDGTRLSIL.

The V call is TRBV7-6, the J call TRBJ2-7; D remains unclear. Germline V gene sequence: CDR1 SGHVS, CDR2 FNYEAQ. The CDR3 runs 14 residues. V was clipped by 5 bases and J by 0 bases, with 11 bases between them. The CDR3 sequence is CASSLATHSYEQYF. CDR3 DNA sequence: TGTGCCAGCAGCCTGGCGACTCACTCCTACGAGCAGTACTTC. The full variable domain, completed using reference TRBV7-6 and TRBJ2-7, is GAGVSQSPRYKVTKRGQDVALRCDPISGHVSLYWYRQALGQGPEFLTYFNYEAQQDKSGLPNDRFSAERPEGSISTLTIQRTEQRDSAMYRCASSLATHSYEQYFGPGTRLTVT.

Worth noting for this clone: At one end, the junction sequence differs from germline, possibly due to a read error. The chain links TRBV5-8 to TRBJ2-5; TRBD1 agrees at 9 bases. The tail of the sequence fits TRBJ2-7 better, so the J call may be wrong. Germline V gene sequence: CDR1 SGHTS, CDR2 YDEGEE. CDR3 size: 15 residues. The CDR3 is CASSPGQGVSFEQYF. The CDR3 coding sequence is TGTGCCAGCAGCCCGGGACAGGGAGTCTCCTTCGAGCAGTACTTC.

The V gene is TRBV7-2, the J gene TRBJ2-3; the D is unclear. The CDR3 has 13 amino acids. V was trimmed by 1 base and J by 4 bases, leaving 6 bases between them. Germline V gene sequence: CDR1 SGHTA, CDR2 FQGNSA. The CDR3 spells CASSLVFSDTQYF. CDR3 sequence (DNA): TGTGCCAGCAGCTTAGTATTCTCAGATACGCAGTATTTT.

V and J are TRBV18 and TRBJ2-3; maybe TRBD1 (6 bases). Trimming took off 6 bases at V and 0 bases at J, with 19 bases between the two ends. Germline CDR1 is KGHSH and CDR2 is LQKENI. This CDR3 comprises 17 residues. CDR3 in amino acids: CASSRETGELSTDTQYF. For the CDR3, the DNA is TGTGCCAGCTCTCGCGAGACAGGCGAGCTTAGCACAGATACGCAGTATTTT. The complete variable domain, with remaining parts taken from reference TRBV18 and TRBJ2-3, reads NAGVMQNPRHLVRRRGQEARLRCSPMKGHSHVYWYRQLPEEGLKFMVYLQKENIIDESGMPKERFSAEFPKEGPSILRIQQVVRGDSAAYFCASSRETGELSTDTQYFGPGTRLTVL.

CDR3 DNA: TGTGCCAGCAGACCAATCGGGGGGAGCCAAGAGACCCAGTACTTC. It translates to CASRPIGGSQETQYF. The J gene is TRBJ2-5, the V gene TRBV27; 7 nucleotides line up with TRBD2. The germline CDR1 and CDR2 sequences are MNHEY and SMNVEV (reference sequence). The CDR3 is 15 amino acids. The V gene end was trimmed by 6 bases and the J gene end by 1 base; junction bases not matched to a gene: 8.

The rearrangement joins TRBV4-1 to TRBJ2-1; 7 bases match TRBD2. V was pared by 3 bases and J by 5 bases, with 10 bases of the junction left unmatched. The CDR3 covers 16 residues. CDR1 MGHRA and CDR2 YSYEKL come from the germline V gene. The CDR3 DNA reads as TGCGCCAGCAGCCACAGAGCGGGACCCGGAAACAATGAGCAGTTCTTC. Translation: CASSHRAGPGNNEQFF.

This rearrangement joins TRBV5-1 to TRBJ2-3; D gene ambiguous. CDR3 length: 15 residues. The V and J ends lost 4 bases and 0 bases respectively, with 12 bases between them. CDR1 is SGHRS, CDR2 YFSETQ, per germline. As DNA, the CDR3 is TGCGCCAGCAGCCGGGTGGGTGCTAGCACAGATACGCAGTATTTT. Protein sequence: CASSRVGASTDTQYF.

V gene TRBV14 combines with J gene TRBJ2-2; tentatively, D is TRBD1 (6 bases). Between the trimmed V and J ends, which lost 4 bases and 4 bases, there was a span of 10 bases. Germline V gives CDR1 SGHDN, CDR2 FVKESK. The CDR3 has 14 amino acids. The CDR3 sequence is CASSRVQGTGELFF. The CDR3 DNA sequence: TGTGCCAGCAGCCGTGTACAGGGCACCGGGGAGCTGTTTTTT.

The CDR3 sequence is CASSVAAGYTDTQYF. CDR3 nucleotides: TGTGCCAGCAGCGTAGCTGCGGGGTACACAGATACGCAGTATTTT. The chain combines TRBV9 with TRBJ2-3; D perhaps matches TRBD2 (6 bases). The ends were cut back, 0 bases at V and 2 bases at J, with 10 bases in the middle. CDR3 size: 15 residues. Germline V gene lookup returns CDR1 SGDLS and CDR2 YYNGEE.

The rearrangement joins TRBV2 to TRBJ1-1; 7 bases map to TRBD1. CDR1 SNHLY and CDR2 FYNNEI come from the germline V gene. This CDR3 spans 13 amino acids. Losses at the gene ends were 8 bases for V and 1 base for J; bases not matched to a gene: 4. The CDR3 spells CASAGQPNTEAFF. CDR3 sequence (DNA): TGTGCCAGCGCGGGACAGCCGAACACTGAAGCTTTCTTT.

This rearrangement joins TRBV6-4 to TRBJ1-5; D uncertain. Trimming removed 3 bases at V and 4 bases at J, with 13 bases between. Germline V gene lookup returns CDR1 MRHNA and CDR2 SNTAGT. CDR3 length: 15 amino acids. The CDR3 DNA sequence: TGTGCCAGCAGTGAATCTAATGATCCAAATCAGCCCCAGCATTTT. Translating it yields CASSESNDPNQPQHF.

In the case of this clone: This same CDR3 is encoded by further DNA sequences in the sample. The V and J genes are TRBV10-1 and TRBJ2-1; 8 bases match TRBD2. V shed 0 bases and J 3 bases; nucleotides not matched to a gene: 4. CDR1 WNHNN and CDR2 SYGVQD come from the germline V gene (reference sequence). The CDR3 has 16 amino acids. CDR3 sequence: CASSESRTSGYNEQFF. The CDR3 region has the DNA TGCGCCAGCAGTGAGTCGAGAACTAGCGGCTACAATGAGCAGTTCTTC.

The chain recombines TRBV11-2 with TRBJ2-1, with unresolved D. The length of the CDR3 is 14 residues. Deletions cut 1 base from V and 2 bases from J, with 6 bases between. Looked up from germline, CDR1 is SGHAT and CDR2 is FQNNGV. The CDR3 sequence is CASSLVAAYNEQFF. CDR3 sequence (DNA): TGTGCCAGCAGCTTAGTGGCGGCCTACAATGAGCAGTTCTTC. The full variable domain, in which reference TRBV11-2 and TRBJ2-1 provide the parts outside the CDR3, is EAGVAQSPRYKIIEKRQSVAFWCNPISGHATLYWYQQILGQGPKLLIQFQNNGVVDDSQLPKDRFSAERLKGVDSTLKIQPAKLEDSAVYLCASSLVAAYNEQFFGPGTRLTVL.

Concerning this clone: The junction does not match germline at one end; this may be a read error. The chain is built from TRBV6-1 and TRBJ2-6; TRBD1 matches 10 bases. CDR3 length: 16 amino acids. Germline V gene sequence: CDR1 MNHNS, CDR2 SASEGT. In nucleotides, the CDR3 is TGTGCCAGCAGGGAAGGGACAGGGGTGCGGAATGACGTCCTGACTTTC. It codes for CASREGTGVRNDVLTF.

V and J are TRBV27 and TRBJ1-1, with 9 bases matching TRBD1. CDR1 and CDR2 (germline): MNHEY, SMNVEV (reference sequence). The CDR3 is 13 residues long. The ends lost 5 bases at V and 9 bases at J; junction bases unmatched: 7. The CDR3 DNA follows: TGTGCCAGCAGTGTATACCACAGGGGGCAAGCTTTCTTT. Its translation is CASSVYHRGQAFF.

This chain links TRBV30 with TRBJ1-4; D unclear. V was shortened by 5 bases and J by 5 bases, with 12 bases between the two germline ends. CDR1 GTSNPN and CDR2 SVGIG come from the germline V gene (reference sequence). This CDR3 contains 13 residues. Here the CDR3 DNA reads TGTGCCTGGCAGCCGGGTTGGAATGAAAAACTGTTTTTT. It is translated as CAWQPGWNEKLFF. Based on the CDR3 plus reference TRBV30 and TRBJ1-4, the full variable domain is SQTIHQWPATLVQPVGSPLSLECTVEGTSNPNLYWYRQAAGRGLQLLFYSVGIGQISSEVPQNLSASRPQDRQFILSSKKLLLSDSGFYLCAWQPGWNEKLFFGSGTQLSVL.

In its sample, this clone was seen once. The genes are TRBV25-1 and TRBJ2-1; tentatively, D is TRBD1 (5 bases). The germline CDR1 and CDR2 sequences are MGHDK and SYGVNS. The CDR3 consists of 14 residues. V lost 4 bases, J lost 3 bases, and 10 bases lay in between. As DNA, the CDR3 is TGTGCCAGCAGTGCCCAGGGAAACTACAATGAGCAGTTCTTC. Translated, it gives CASSAQGNYNEQFF.

The chain employs TRBV5-1 and TRBJ2-2; 11 bases fit TRBD2. J gave up 2 bases and V 4 bases, and 7 bases lay outside the gene matches. The CDR3 length is 17 residues. Germline V gene data show CDR1 as SGHRS and CDR2 as YFSETQ. CDR3 protein: CASSELAGVTNTGELFF. In DNA form, the CDR3 reads TGCGCCAGCAGCGAACTAGCGGGAGTCACCAACACCGGGGAGCTGTTTTTT.

The chain is built from TRBV4-1 and TRBJ2-7; D is perhaps TRBD2 (6 bases). In germline, CDR1 is MGHRA, CDR2 YSYEKL. V dropped 1 base and J dropped 6 bases, with 16 bases sitting between them. The CDR3 is 15 residues long. The CDR3 nucleotides are TGCGCCAGCAGCCAAGCGGAGGGGTCCGGACTCGAGCAGTACTTC. This gives the protein CASSQAEGSGLEQYF.

V is TRBV6-5 and J is TRBJ1-3; D is unclear. The CDR3 is 13 residues long. Looked up from germline, CDR1 is MNHEY and CDR2 is SVGAGI. The V gene lost 7 bases and the J gene lost 4 bases, with 11 bases spanning the gap. The CDR3 is CASTLGRGNTIYF. The CDR3 DNA reads TGTGCCAGCACCCTCGGGAGGGGAAACACCATATATTTT.

A single count supports this clone. The genes are TRBV4-1 and TRBJ2-7; the match to TRBD2 covers 7 bases. CDR1 is MGHRA, CDR2 YSYEKL, per germline. Unmatched junction bases numbered 6, after V lost 0 bases and J lost 1 base. This CDR3 is built from 16 residues. The CDR3 is CASSQELAHVSYEQYF. The CDR3 bases are TGCGCCAGCAGCCAAGAACTAGCGCATGTTTCCTACGAGCAGTACTTC.

The chain joins TRBV6-5 to TRBJ2-3; 10 positions match TRBD2. With 4 bases clipped from V and 0 bases from J, the junction kept 4 bases outside the gene matches. Germline-derived CDR1 and CDR2 are MNHEY and SVGAGI. CDR3 length: 16 residues. CDR3: CASSSLLAGSTDTQYF. The CDR3 region has the DNA TGTGCCAGCAGTTCCTTACTAGCGGGGAGCACAGATACGCAGTATTTT.

This clone has only one observation. The chain recombines TRBV19 with TRBJ1-1, with TRBD1 matching 9 bases. V shed 4 bases and J 3 bases; nucleotides not matched to a gene: 9. The CDR3 totals 16 residues. From germline, CDR1 is LNHDA and CDR2 SQIVND (reference sequence). The CDR3 protein is CASSNGLGQGDTEAFF. The CDR3 DNA is TGTGCCAGTAGTAATGGACTGGGACAGGGAGACACTGAAGCTTTCTTT.

This clone was found once. DNA of the CDR3: TGTGCCAGCCGTTCGTACAATGAGCAGTTCTTC. Translated: CASRSYNEQFF. The genes are TRBV6-5 and TRBJ2-1, with D unresolved. The V end was cut by 8 bases, the J end by 4 bases, with 6 bases between. Germline CDR1 reads MNHEY; CDR2 reads SVGAGI. The CDR3 covers 11 residues.

The genes are TRBV30 and TRBJ1-6; tentatively, D is TRBD1 (5 bases). Germline loops: CDR1 GTSNPN, CDR2 SVGIG (reference sequence). With 1 base removed from V and 2 bases from J, the gap between germline ends came to 9 bases. The CDR3 has 15 amino acids. The CDR3 DNA reads TGTGCCTGGAGTGAGGGGCCCCCCTATAATTCACCCCTCCACTTT. Amino acid sequence: CAWSEGPPYNSPLHF.